Listed below are T cell receptor beta chains from one sample, sequenced in a study of control samples from healthy donors and cancer patients. Profiled with immunoSEQ multiplex PCR; TCRdb holds only in-frame clones, not every one. The data contain 80,000 to 100,000 clones, around 88% of them singletons. The specimen sequenced was blood. The receptor set was obtained from a man aged 30 to 39 in good health. CDR3s include the opening cysteine and the closing phenylalanine or tryptophan. Each record gives: D gene, clone size, V gene, CDR3 length, J gene, CDR3 DNA, CDR3 protein. D genes are given only for firm matches. The listing skips clone size in some rows; elsewhere it reads once, few, many or a size class.

D gene: -
clone size: once
V gene: TRBV6-5
CDR3 length: 13
J gene: TRBJ2-7
CDR3 DNA: TGTGCCAGCAGCGGCAGCTTATCCTACGAGCAGTACTTC
CDR3 protein: CASSGSLSYEQYF

D gene: TRBD2
clone size: once
V gene: TRBV15
CDR3 length: 19
J gene: TRBJ2-7
CDR3 DNA: TGTGCCACCAGCAGAGAGGGGCAGGGCAGCAGCGGGAGGAAGTACGAGCAGTACTTC
CDR3 protein: CATSREGQGSSGRKYEQYF

D gene: -
clone size: -
V gene: TRBV2
CDR3 length: 15
J gene: TRBJ1-4
CDR3 DNA: TGTGCCAGCAGTGCCTGGGCACGGTCTAATGAAAAACTGTTTTTT
CDR3 protein: CASSAWARSNEKLFF

D gene: -
clone size: -
V gene: TRBV7-7
CDR3 length: 18
J gene: TRBJ2-3
CDR3 DNA: TGTGCCAGCAGCTTAGTGGGGGTTTGCGGAGACGGATCAGATACGCAGTATTTT
CDR3 protein: CASSLVGVCGDGSDTQYF

D gene: TRBD1
clone size: few
V gene: TRBV5-1
CDR3 length: 15
J gene: TRBJ1-2
CDR3 DNA: TGCGCCAGCAGCTTAGGGACAGGGCTTAACTATGGCTACACCTTC
CDR3 protein: CASSLGTGLNYGYTF

D gene: -
clone size: -
V gene: TRBV19
CDR3 length: 13
J gene: TRBJ1-2
CDR3 DNA: TGTGCCAGTAGTATGAGTTACAGCTATGGCTACACCTTC
CDR3 protein: CASSMSYSYGYTF

D gene: TRBD1
clone size: -
V gene: TRBV5-8
CDR3 length: 14
J gene: TRBJ2-5
CDR3 DNA: TGTGCCAGCAGCTTGGGACAGGGGGTAGAGACCCAGTACTTC
CDR3 protein: CASSLGQGVETQYF

D gene: -
clone size: -
V gene: TRBV7-9
CDR3 length: 14
J gene: TRBJ2-3
CDR3 DNA: TGTGCCAGCAGCGTCGACAGAAAACCAGATACGCAGTATTTT
CDR3 protein: CASSVDRKPDTQYF

D gene: -
clone size: -
V gene: TRBV21-1
CDR3 length: 19
J gene: TRBJ2-1
CDR3 DNA: TGTGCCAGCAAAGGCCCCCGCGAACCAGCGGGAGTTCAGGGTTATGAGCAGTTCTTC
CDR3 protein: CASKGPREPAGVQGYEQFF

D gene: -
clone size: -
V gene: TRBV6-6
CDR3 length: 16
J gene: TRBJ1-5
CDR3 DNA: TGTGCCAGCAATTTTTTTGGGGGGGTGAGCAATCAGCCCCAGCATTTT
CDR3 protein: CASNFFGGVSNQPQHF

D gene: -
clone size: -
V gene: TRBV4-2
CDR3 length: 13
J gene: TRBJ1-1
CDR3 DNA: TGTGCCAGCAGCCAAGAGCAGGGCACTGAAGCTTTCTTT
CDR3 protein: CASSQEQGTEAFF

D gene: -
clone size: -
V gene: TRBV7-3
CDR3 length: 13
J gene: TRBJ2-1
CDR3 DNA: TGTGCCAGCAGCTTAAACGGCATCAATGAGCAGTTCTTC
CDR3 protein: CASSLNGINEQFF

D gene: TRBD1
clone size: many
V gene: TRBV9
CDR3 length: 18
J gene: TRBJ1-2
CDR3 DNA: TGTGCCAGCAGCATAGGACAGGGGACGCCCGGAGGGAACTATGGCTACACCTTC
CDR3 protein: CASSIGQGTPGGNYGYTF

D gene: -
clone size: -
V gene: TRBV7-6
CDR3 length: 15
J gene: TRBJ1-1
CDR3 DNA: TGTGCCAGCAGCCCAGCGGTGGAAGTGAACACTGAAGCTTTCTTT
CDR3 protein: CASSPAVEVNTEAFF